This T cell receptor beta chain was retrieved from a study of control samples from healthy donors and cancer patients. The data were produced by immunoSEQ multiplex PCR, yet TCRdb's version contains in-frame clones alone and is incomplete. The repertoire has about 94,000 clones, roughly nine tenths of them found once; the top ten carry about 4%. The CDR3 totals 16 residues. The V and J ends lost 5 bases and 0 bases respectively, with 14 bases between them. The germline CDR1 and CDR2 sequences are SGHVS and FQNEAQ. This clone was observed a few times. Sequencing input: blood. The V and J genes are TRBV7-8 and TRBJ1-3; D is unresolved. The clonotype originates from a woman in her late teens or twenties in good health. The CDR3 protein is CASSPPDRYSGNTIYF. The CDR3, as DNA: TGTGCCAGCAGCCCACCCGACCGCTACTCTGGAAACACCATATATTTT.